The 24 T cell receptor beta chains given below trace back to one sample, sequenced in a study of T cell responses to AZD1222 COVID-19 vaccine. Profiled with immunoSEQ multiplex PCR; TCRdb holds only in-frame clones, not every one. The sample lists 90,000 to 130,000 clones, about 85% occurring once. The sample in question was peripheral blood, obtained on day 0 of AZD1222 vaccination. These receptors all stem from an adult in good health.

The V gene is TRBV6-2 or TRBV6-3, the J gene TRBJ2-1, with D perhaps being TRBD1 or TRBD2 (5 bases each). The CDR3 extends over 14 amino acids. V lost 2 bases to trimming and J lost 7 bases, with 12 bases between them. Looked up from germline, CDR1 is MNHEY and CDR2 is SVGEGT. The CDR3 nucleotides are TGTGCCAGCAGTTACAATACGGGACCGAATGAGCAGTTCTTC. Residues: CASSYNTGPNEQFF.

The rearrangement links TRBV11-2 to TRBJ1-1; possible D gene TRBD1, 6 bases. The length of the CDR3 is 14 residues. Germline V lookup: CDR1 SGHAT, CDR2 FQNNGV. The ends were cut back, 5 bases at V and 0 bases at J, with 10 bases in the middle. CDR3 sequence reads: CASSEGHLNTEAFF. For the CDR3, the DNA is TGTGCCAGCAGCGAGGGACACTTGAACACTGAAGCTTTCTTT.

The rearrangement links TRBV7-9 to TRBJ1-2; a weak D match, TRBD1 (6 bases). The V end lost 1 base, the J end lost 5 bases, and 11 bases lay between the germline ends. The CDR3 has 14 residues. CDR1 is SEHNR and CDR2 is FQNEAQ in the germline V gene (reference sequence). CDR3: CASSLGQGSYGYTF. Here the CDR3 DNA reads TGTGCCAGCAGCTTAGGGCAGGGGTCGTATGGCTACACCTTC.

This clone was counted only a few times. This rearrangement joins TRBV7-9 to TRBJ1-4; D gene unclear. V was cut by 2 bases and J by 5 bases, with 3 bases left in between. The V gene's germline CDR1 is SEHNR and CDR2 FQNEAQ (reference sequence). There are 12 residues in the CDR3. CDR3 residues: CASSLPNEKLFF. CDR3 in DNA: TGTGCCAGCAGCTTACCGAATGAAAAACTGTTTTTT. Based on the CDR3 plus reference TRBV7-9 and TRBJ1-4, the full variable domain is DTGVSQNPRHKITKRGQNVTFRCDPISEHNRLYWYRQTLGQGPEFLTYFQNEAQLEKSRLLSDRFSAERPKGSFSTLEIQRTEQGDSAMYLCASSLPNEKLFFGSGTQLSVL.

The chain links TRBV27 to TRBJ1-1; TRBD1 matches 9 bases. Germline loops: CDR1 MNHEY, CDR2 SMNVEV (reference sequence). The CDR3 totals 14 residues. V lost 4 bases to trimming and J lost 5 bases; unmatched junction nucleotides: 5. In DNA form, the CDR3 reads TGTGCCAGCAGTTGGGGACAGGGAAGGACTGAAGCTTTCTTT. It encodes CASSWGQGRTEAFF.

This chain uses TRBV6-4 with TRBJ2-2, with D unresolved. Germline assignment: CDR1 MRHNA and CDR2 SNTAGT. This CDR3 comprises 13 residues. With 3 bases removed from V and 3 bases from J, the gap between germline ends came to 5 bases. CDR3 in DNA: TGTGCCAGCAGTGAAAGAGACACCGGGGAGCTGTTTTTT. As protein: CASSERDTGELFF.

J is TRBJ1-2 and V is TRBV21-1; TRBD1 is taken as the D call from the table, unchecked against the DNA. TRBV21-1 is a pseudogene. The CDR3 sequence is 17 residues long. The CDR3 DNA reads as TGTGCCAGCAGCACGGACAGGCCTACCGCTCCTATCTATGGCTACACCTTC. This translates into CASSTDRPTAPIYGYTF.

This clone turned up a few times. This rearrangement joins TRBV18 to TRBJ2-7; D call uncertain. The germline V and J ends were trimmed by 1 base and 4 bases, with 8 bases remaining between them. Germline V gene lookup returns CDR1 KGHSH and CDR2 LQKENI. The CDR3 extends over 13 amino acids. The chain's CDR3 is CASSPLERYEQYF. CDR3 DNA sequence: TGTGCCAGCTCACCACTGGAAAGATACGAGCAGTACTTC.

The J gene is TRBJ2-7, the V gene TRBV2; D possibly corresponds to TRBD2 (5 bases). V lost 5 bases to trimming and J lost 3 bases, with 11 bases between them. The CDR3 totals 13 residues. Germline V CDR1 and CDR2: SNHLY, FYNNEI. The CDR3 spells CASSSRAFYEQYF. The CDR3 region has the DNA TGTGCCAGCAGTTCGAGGGCCTTCTACGAGCAGTACTTC.

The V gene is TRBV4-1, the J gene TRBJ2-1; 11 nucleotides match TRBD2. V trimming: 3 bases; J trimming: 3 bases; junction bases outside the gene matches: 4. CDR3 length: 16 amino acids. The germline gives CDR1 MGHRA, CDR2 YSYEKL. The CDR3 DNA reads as TGCGCCAGCAGCCATCAAGGACTAGCGGGCTACAATGAGCAGTTCTTC. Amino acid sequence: CASSHQGLAGYNEQFF.

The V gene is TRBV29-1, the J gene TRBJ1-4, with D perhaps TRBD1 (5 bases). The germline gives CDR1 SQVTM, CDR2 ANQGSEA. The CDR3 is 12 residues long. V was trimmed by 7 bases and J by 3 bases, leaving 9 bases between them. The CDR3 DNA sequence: TGCAGCGCGGGGGTCTCTAATGAAAAACTGTTTTTT. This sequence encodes CSAGVSNEKLFF.

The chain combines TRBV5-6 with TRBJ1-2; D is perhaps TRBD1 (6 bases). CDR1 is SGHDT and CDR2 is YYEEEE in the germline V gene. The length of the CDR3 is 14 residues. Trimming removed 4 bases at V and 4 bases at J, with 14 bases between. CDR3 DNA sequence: TGTGCCAGCAGCCCGTGGGGGGCGCTCTATGGCTACACCTTC. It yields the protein CASSPWGALYGYTF.

The CDR3 region has the DNA TGTGCCAGCAGTCTACGGGCCTTAGGGAATGAGCAGTTCTTC. Its translation: CASSLRALGNEQFF. This chain connects TRBV27 to TRBJ2-1; D is unclear. The CDR3 sequence is 14 residues long. Trimming stripped 5 bases from V and 7 bases from J, with 15 bases between. The germline V gene has CDR1 MNHEY and CDR2 SMNVEV (reference sequence).

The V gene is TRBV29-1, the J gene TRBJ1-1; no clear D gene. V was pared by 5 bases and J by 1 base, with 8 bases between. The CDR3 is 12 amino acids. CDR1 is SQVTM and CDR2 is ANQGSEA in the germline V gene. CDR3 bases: TGCAGCGTTTTCGGGGAGAACACTGAAGCTTTCTTT. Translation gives CSVFGENTEAFF. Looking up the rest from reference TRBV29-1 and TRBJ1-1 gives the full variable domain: SAVISQKPSRDICQRGTSLTIQCQVDSQVTMMFWYRQQPGQSLTLIATANQGSEATYESGFVIDKFPISRPNLTFSTLTVSNMSPEDSSIYLCSVFGENTEAFFGQGTRLTVV.

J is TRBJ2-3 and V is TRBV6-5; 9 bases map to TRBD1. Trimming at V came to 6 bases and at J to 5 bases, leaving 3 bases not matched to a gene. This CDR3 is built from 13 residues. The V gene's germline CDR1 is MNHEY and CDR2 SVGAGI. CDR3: CASSLDRGDTQYF. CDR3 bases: TGTGCCAGCAGCCTGGACAGGGGAGATACGCAGTATTTT.

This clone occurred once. The CDR3: CASSQEGTKGQPQHF. Written as DNA, the CDR3 is TGCGCCAGCAGCCAAGAAGGGACAAAGGGTCAGCCCCAGCATTTT. The V and J genes are TRBV4-1 and TRBJ1-5; TRBD1 might be the D (6 bases). CDR1 and CDR2 from the germline V gene are MGHRA and YSYEKL. V was pared by 0 bases and J by 6 bases, with 12 bases between. The CDR3 loop spans 15 amino acids.

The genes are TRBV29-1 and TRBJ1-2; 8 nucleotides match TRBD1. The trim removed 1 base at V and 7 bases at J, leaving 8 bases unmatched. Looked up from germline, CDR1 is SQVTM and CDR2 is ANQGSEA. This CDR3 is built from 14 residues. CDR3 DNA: TGCAGCGTTGAAGTCCAGGGGGCTTACGGTGGCTACACCTTC. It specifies CSVEVQGAYGGYTF.

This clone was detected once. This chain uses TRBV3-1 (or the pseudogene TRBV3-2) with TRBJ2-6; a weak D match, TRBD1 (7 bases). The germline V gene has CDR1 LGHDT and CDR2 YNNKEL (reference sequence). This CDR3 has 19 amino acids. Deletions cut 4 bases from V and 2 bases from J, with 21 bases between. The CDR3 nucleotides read TGTGCCAGCAGCCGACGTCTGGCAGGGGGGTCGGCTGGGGCCAACGTCCTGACTTTC. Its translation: CASSRRLAGGSAGANVLTF.

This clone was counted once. The CDR3 bases are TGTGCCAGTAGTCGCCTTGGCGGGAGAATCAACGAGCAGTACTTC. Encoded protein: CASSRLGGRINEQYF. The chain is built from TRBV19 and TRBJ2-7, with 7 bases fitting TRBD2. CDR1 is LNHDA and CDR2 is SQIVND in the germline V gene (reference sequence). The trim removed 5 bases at V and 5 bases at J, leaving 12 bases unmatched. The CDR3 is 15 amino acids.

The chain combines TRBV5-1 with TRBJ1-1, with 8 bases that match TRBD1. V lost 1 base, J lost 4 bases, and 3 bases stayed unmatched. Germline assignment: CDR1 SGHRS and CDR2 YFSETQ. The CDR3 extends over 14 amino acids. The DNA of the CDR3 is TGCGCCAGCAGCTTGACAGGGGGAGGCACTGAAGCTTTCTTT. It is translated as CASSLTGGGTEAFF. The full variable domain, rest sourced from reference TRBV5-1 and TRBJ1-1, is KAGVTQTPRYLIKTRGQQVTLSCSPISGHRSVSWYQQTPGQGLQFLFEYFSETQRNKGNFPGRFSGRQFSNSRSEMNVSTLELGDSALYLCASSLTGGGTEAFFGQGTRLTVV.

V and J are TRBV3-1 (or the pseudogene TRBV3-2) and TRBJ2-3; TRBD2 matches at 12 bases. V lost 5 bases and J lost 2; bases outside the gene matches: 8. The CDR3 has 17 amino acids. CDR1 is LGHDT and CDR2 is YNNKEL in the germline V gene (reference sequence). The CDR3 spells CASSRTSGAFNTDTQYF. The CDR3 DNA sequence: TGTGCCAGCAGCAGGACTAGCGGGGCCTTTAACACAGATACGCAGTATTTT.

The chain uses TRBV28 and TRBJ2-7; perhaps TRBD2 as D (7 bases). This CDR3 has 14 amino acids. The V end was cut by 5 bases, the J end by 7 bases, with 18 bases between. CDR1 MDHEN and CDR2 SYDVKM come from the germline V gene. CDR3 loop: CASSPGGGLEEQYF. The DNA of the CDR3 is TGTGCCAGCAGTCCTGGCGGGGGCCTAGAGGAGCAGTACTTC.

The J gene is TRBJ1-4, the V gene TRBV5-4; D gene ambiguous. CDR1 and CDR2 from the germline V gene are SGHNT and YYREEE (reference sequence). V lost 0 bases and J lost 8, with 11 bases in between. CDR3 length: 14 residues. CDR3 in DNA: TGTGCCAGCAGCTTGGGTGGGGTGAGAGAAAAACTGTTTTTT. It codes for CASSLGGVREKLFF.

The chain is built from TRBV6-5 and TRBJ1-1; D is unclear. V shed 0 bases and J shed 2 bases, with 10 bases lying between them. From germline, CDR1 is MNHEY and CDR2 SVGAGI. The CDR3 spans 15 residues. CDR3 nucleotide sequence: TGTGCCAGCAGTTACTCGAGCAAGGCAAACACTGAAGCTTTCTTT. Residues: CASSYSSKANTEAFF.